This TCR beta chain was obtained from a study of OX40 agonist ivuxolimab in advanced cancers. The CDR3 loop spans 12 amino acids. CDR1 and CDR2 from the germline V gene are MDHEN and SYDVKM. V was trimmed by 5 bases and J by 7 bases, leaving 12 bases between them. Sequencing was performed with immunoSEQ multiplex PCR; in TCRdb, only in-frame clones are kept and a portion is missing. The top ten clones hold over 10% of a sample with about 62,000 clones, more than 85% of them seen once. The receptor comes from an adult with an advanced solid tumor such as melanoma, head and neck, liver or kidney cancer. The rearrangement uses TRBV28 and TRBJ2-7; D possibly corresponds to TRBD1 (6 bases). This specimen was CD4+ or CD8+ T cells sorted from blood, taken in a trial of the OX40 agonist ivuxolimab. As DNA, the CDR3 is TGTGCCAGCAGTCCGCCGAGGGGGGAGCAGTACTTC. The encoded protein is CASSPPRGEQYF.